Described below is a single T cell receptor (beta chain) sequence and its context. The antigen is undetermined. Data came from immunoSEQ multiplex PCR; TCRdb stores just in-frame clones and leaves some out. The sample yields under 50,000 clones, approximately 90% seen once. The sample originates from a study of OX40 agonist ivuxolimab in advanced cancers. Across the whole study: Patients were treated with intravenous ivuxolimab, dosed at 0.01 to 10 mg/kg and infused every 2 weeks. General study findings and limits: Blood T cells, both CD4+ and CD8+, expanded clonally by week 6 at 0.1 to 3.0 mg/kg.

CDR1 is SGHTA, CDR2 FQGNSA, per germline. The CDR3 is 17 residues long. Trimming took 1 base from V and 2 from J, leaving 16 bases between them. This clonotype was sampled from an adult with an advanced solid tumor such as melanoma, head and neck, liver or kidney cancer. Source: CD4+ or CD8+ T cells sorted from blood, taken in a trial of the OX40 agonist ivuxolimab. The chain combines TRBV7-2 with TRBJ2-3; D unresolved. DNA of the CDR3: TGTGCCAGCAGCTTAGGTTACACCTCGCCCCCCACAGATACGCAGTATTTT. It codes for CASSLGYTSPPTDTQYF.